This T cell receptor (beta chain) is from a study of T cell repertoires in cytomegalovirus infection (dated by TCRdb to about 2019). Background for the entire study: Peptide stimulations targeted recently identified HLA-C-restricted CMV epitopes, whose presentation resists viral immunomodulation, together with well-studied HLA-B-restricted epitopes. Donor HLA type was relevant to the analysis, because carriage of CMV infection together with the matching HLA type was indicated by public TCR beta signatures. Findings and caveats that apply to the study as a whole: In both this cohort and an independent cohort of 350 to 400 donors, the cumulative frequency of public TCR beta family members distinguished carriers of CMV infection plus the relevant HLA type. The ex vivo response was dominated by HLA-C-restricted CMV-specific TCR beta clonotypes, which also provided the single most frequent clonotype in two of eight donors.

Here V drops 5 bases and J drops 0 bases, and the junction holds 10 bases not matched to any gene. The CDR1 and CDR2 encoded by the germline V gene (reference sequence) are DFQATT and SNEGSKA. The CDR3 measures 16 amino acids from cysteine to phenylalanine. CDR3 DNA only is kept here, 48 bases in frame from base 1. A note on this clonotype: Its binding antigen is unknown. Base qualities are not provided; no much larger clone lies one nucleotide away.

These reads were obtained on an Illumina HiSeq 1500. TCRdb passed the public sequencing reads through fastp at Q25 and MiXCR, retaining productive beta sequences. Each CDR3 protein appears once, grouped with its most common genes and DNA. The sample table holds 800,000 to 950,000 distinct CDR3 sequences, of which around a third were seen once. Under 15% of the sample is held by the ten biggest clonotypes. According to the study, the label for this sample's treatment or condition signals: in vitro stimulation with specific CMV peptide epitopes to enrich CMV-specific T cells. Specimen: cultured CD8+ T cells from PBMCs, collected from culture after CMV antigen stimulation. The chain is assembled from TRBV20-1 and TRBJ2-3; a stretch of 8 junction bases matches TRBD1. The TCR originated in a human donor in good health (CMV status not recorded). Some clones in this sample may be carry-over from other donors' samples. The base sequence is TGCAGTGCTTCCCCCGGGACAGGCTTTAGCACAGATACGCAGTATTTT. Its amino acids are CSASPGTGFSTDTQYF.